The source of this T cell receptor (beta chain) is a study of T cells in Graves' hyperthyroidism and ophthalmopathy. Trimming left V 7 bases short and J 7 bases short, with 22 bases between. This CDR3 is built from 16 residues. The germline V gene has CDR1 MNHEY and CDR2 SVGEGT. The CDR3 regions of TCR beta were amplified from RNA transcripts. With the HTBI primer set, the TCR CDR3 went through a first round of RT-PCR. TCRdb reanalysed the multiplex PCR reads using MiXCR and keeps one entry per CDR3 protein. The sample carries approximately 410,000 distinct CDR3 sequences, roughly 13% recorded once. The TCR originated in a woman younger than 30 with Graves' hyperthyroidism. Sequencing input: blood. The V call is TRBV6-2 or TRBV6-3, the J call TRBJ2-2, with TRBD1 as a possible D gene (6 bases). For the CDR3, the DNA is TGTGCCAGCACCAAGAGGGCCAGGGGTTATTTCGGGGAGCTGTTTTTT. Protein product: CASTKRARGYFGELFF.